This TCR beta chain is drawn from a study of CD8 T cells in Susac syndrome. When the RNA was reverse transcribed, random hexamers were used with an input of roughly 0.45 to 1 ug. Amplification of TCR beta CDR3 used immunoSEQ multiplex PCR across 54 Vbeta and 13 Jbeta. TCRdb re-called the immunoSEQ multiplex PCR reads through MiXCR, storing one row per CDR3 protein. The table has approximately 120,000 distinct CDR3 sequences, over 85% seen once; the top ten hold roughly 0.3%. CD8+ and CD4+ T cells from blood underwent TCR beta sequencing, which was carried out in a high-throughput format. The CD8+ and CD4+ T cells were isolated magnetically using a negative isolation approach, whereas the TEMRA cells were enriched by FACS. Details on this clonotype: Its antigen remains unknown.

Notes on the study in general: It was acknowledged in the study that its TCR sequencing and HLA analysis involved a relatively small number of individuals.

This TCR derives from a human donor with multiple sclerosis. The sample consisted of CD8+ T cells from PBMCs.

CDR3 sequence (DNA): TGTGCCAGCAGCCCTGGGACAGGGGGACGGGATGCTTTCTTT. Protein product: CASSPGTGGRDAFF. The chain recombines TRBV9 with TRBJ1-1; 11 bases line up with TRBD1. CDR1 and CDR2 from the germline V gene are SGDLS and YYNGEE. The CDR3 runs 14 residues. After removal of 4 bases from V and 11 bases from J, the junction contained 10 bases not matched to a gene.